Each of the 8 T cell receptor beta chains below was sequenced from the same sample in a study of T cell responses to AZD1222 COVID-19 vaccine (dated by TCRdb to about 2021). The method behind the library was the immunoSEQ multiplex PCR assay. This is the immuneACCESS table as TCRdb keeps it, with only in-frame sequences that have V and J called. A part of the clones is gone; compared with another copy, unresolved V genes explain less than half, and the rest is unexplained. The sample records 95,000 to 150,000 clones, around nine tenths of which are singletons. The ten largest clones take up roughly 2.3% of the sample. The time point label here, explained by the study, means: baseline before first vaccination. The sequenced sample was peripheral blood, obtained on day 0 of AZD1222 vaccination. Receptors originate from an adult in good health.

The chain recombines TRBV28 with TRBJ2-2; D is possibly TRBD1 or TRBD2 (5 bases each). V was clipped by 4 bases and J by 6 bases, with 18 bases between them. The CDR3 is 16 residues long. Germline lookup yields CDR1 MDHEN and CDR2 SYDVKM. This CDR3 reads CASSSPGRRNSGELFF. The DNA of the CDR3 is TGTGCCAGCAGTTCCCCGGGACGCCGAAATTCCGGGGAGCTGTTTTTT.

This chain connects TRBV5-1 to TRBJ2-2; 8 bases align to TRBD2. The CDR3 totals 16 residues. The germline V gene encodes CDR1 SGHRS and CDR2 YFSETQ. The ends lost 0 bases at V and 1 base at J; junction bases unmatched: 2. The CDR3 region has the DNA TGCGCCAGCAGCTTGGATACTAGCGGGAACACCGGGGAGCTGTTTTTT. The encoded protein is CASSLDTSGNTGELFF.

This sequence joins TRBV30 and TRBJ2-7; 7 nucleotides match TRBD1. Unmatched junction bases numbered 7, after V lost 2 bases and J lost 9 bases. This CDR3 comprises 12 residues. Per germline, CDR1 GTSNPN and CDR2 SVGIG (reference sequence). CDR3 region: CAWSRTGRGQYF. Here the CDR3 DNA reads TGTGCCTGGAGTAGGACAGGCAGGGGGCAGTACTTC.

The chain combines TRBV30 with TRBJ1-2; TRBD1 might be the D (5 bases). V lost 7 bases and J lost 8, with 14 bases in between. The CDR3 consists of 11 residues. The germline gives CDR1 GTSNPN, CDR2 SVGIG (reference sequence). CDR3 residues: CAFPGEGGYTF. The CDR3 bases are TGTGCCTTCCCGGGGGAGGGGGGCTACACCTTC.

This clone was counted a single time. V and J are TRBV28 and TRBJ1-1, with D maybe TRBD1 (6 bases). The V end was cut by 4 bases, the J end by 3 bases, with 6 bases between. The length of the CDR3 is 12 residues. CDR1 is MDHEN and CDR2 is SYDVKM in the germline V gene. The CDR3 sequence is CASSYRDTEAFF. The CDR3, as DNA: TGTGCCAGCAGTTACAGGGACACTGAAGCTTTCTTT.

The chain recombines TRBV10-1 with TRBJ2-7; 12 bases agree with TRBD1. The germline V gene encodes CDR1 WNHNN and CDR2 SYGVQD (reference sequence). This CDR3 is 14 amino acids long. Trimming took 6 bases from V and 7 from J; bases not matched to a gene: 7. The CDR3: CASSPGQGALEQYF. CDR3 DNA sequence: TGCGCCAGCAGCCCGGGACAGGGGGCGCTGGAGCAGTACTTC.

V and J are TRBV6-5 and TRBJ1-2; tentative D call: TRBD1 (6 bases). Germline V gene lookup returns CDR1 MNHEY and CDR2 SVGAGI. The ends were cut back, 6 bases at V and 3 bases at J, with 14 bases in the middle. The CDR3 covers 14 residues. CDR3 in amino acids: CASRAGAIDYGYTF. DNA of the CDR3: TGTGCCAGCAGGGCAGGGGCAATTGACTATGGCTACACCTTC.

The genes are TRBV27 and TRBJ1-5; D is unclear. V was pared by 8 bases and J by 6 bases, with 14 bases between. This CDR3 has 13 residues. Germline lookup yields CDR1 MNHEY and CDR2 SMNVEV (reference sequence). The CDR3 here is CASGLGSTQPQHF. For the CDR3, the DNA is TGTGCCAGCGGGCTCGGGTCCACTCAGCCCCAGCATTTT.